This passage covers 31 T cell receptor beta chains from one sample sequenced in a study of spatial heterogeneity in lung cancer. One entry per CDR3 protein results from TCRdb running MiXCR on the 5' RACE reads. The sample carries about 18,000 distinct CDR3 sequences, 9.5% to 10% recorded once. Time point: sample taken at primary tumor resection. Findings of the study overall: One measure, the expanded intratumoral alpha and beta TCR count, tracked tumor mutation counts.

No antigen has been identified for these receptors. This specimen consisted of lung tumor tissue, obtained at surgery. The receptors shown here come from a female donor with early-stage non-small cell lung cancer.

This clonotype was detected many times. This beta chain was picked up by a library intended for alpha chains and is off target, so its count carries little meaning. The chain links TRBV11-2 to TRBJ2-7; D is unclear. Germline values: CDR1 SGHAT, CDR2 FQNNGV. With 0 bases removed from V and 3 bases from J, the gap between germline ends came to 9 bases. CDR3 length: 14 amino acids. CDR3 region: CASSLEGPGYEQYF. CDR3 nucleotides: TGTGCCAGCAGCTTAGAAGGGCCCGGCTACGAGCAGTACTTC.

This clonotype was seen a few times. The library was built for alpha chains, so this beta chain is an off-target read and its size means little. The chain uses TRBV7-3 and TRBJ2-1; a possible D gene is TRBD1 (5 bases). The CDR3 spans 16 residues. The germline gives CDR1 SGHTA, CDR2 FQGTGA. V was pared by 2 bases and J by 3 bases, with 14 bases between. This chain's CDR3 is CASSLWAGKGYNEQFF. CDR3 DNA: TGTGCCAGCAGCTTATGGGCAGGGAAGGGCTACAATGAGCAGTTCTTC.

About this clonotype: Because the library targeted alpha chains, this beta chain is an off-target read whose size means little. The rearrangement joins TRBV12-3 or TRBV12-4 to TRBJ2-5, with 7 bases matching TRBD1. This CDR3 is built from 14 residues. V lost 8 bases, J lost 0 bases, and 6 bases stayed unmatched. The CDR3 nucleotides are TGTGCCAGCCGACCGGGACAGTACCAAGAGACCCAGTACTTC. Amino acid sequence: CASRPGQYQETQYF.

This clonotype was detected ten times or more. With the library built for alpha chains, this beta chain is off target and its frequency is not meaningful. The gene calls are TRBV6-6 and TRBJ2-5; tentatively, D is TRBD1 or TRBD2 (5 bases each). The CDR3 length is 15 residues. The V end lost 8 bases, the J end lost 5 bases, and 21 bases lay between the germline ends. Looked up from germline, CDR1 is MNHNY and CDR2 is SVGAGI (reference sequence). The CDR3 coding sequence is TGTGCCAGCCAACCCGGGCTAGCAGGGAAGGAGACCCAGTACTTC. Its protein is CASQPGLAGKETQYF.

Comments on this clonotype: Being off target in a library aimed at alpha chains, this beta chain has a size of little meaning. The chain joins TRBV20-1 to TRBJ2-7; D might be TRBD2 (6 bases). V lost 3 bases and J 7 bases, leaving 16 bases between the germline ends. Germline-derived CDR1 and CDR2 are DFQATT and SNEGSKA (reference sequence). The CDR3 has 13 amino acids. The CDR3 DNA reads TGCAGTGCTAGTACTTCGTCGGGGGATGAGCAGTACTTC. It encodes CSASTSSGDEQYF.

This clonotype occurred a few times. The library was prepared for alpha chains; this beta chain is a stray read, so its frequency means little. V gene TRBV15 combines with J gene TRBJ1-1; unclear D gene. The CDR3 is 17 amino acids. V lost 0 bases and J lost 5, with 19 bases in between. Germline V gene sequence: CDR1 LNHNV, CDR2 YYDKDF (reference sequence). CDR3 DNA: TGTGCCACCAGCAGAGATGGAACCCAGACGGCGTGGACTGAAGCTTTCTTT. Residues: CATSRDGTQTAWTEAFF.

This clonotype was counted between two and nine times. Being off target in a library aimed at alpha chains, this beta chain has a size of little meaning. The V and J genes are TRBV20-1 and TRBJ1-4; D is unresolved. The CDR3 spans 16 residues. Germline-derived CDR1 and CDR2 are DFQATT and SNEGSKA (reference sequence). V was shortened by 3 bases and J by 6 bases, with 20 bases between the two germline ends. CDR3 in amino acids: CSASTLSPGLHEKLFF. In DNA form, the CDR3 reads TGCAGTGCTAGTACTCTCTCCCCGGGTCTTCATGAAAAACTGTTTTTT.

By sample fraction, this clonotype is medium-sized. This beta chain came through as a stray read in a library set up for alpha chains, and its size says little. This chain links TRBV5-1 with TRBJ2-7; perhaps TRBD1 as D (6 bases). Germline CDR1 reads SGHRS; CDR2 reads YFSETQ. The CDR3 is 16 residues long. V was pared by 2 bases and J by 0 bases, with 15 bases between. Written as DNA, the CDR3 is TGCGCCAGCAGCTTTGGACAGCTGACAAGCTCCTACGAGCAGTACTTC. Amino acids: CASSFGQLTSSYEQYF.

This clonotype was seen a handful of times. This beta chain turned up in a library designed for alpha chains; as an off-target read, its abundance says little. The chain carries TRBV20-1 and TRBJ1-2; D gene unclear. The CDR3 loop spans 12 amino acids. CDR1 is DFQATT, CDR2 SNEGSKA, per germline (reference sequence). The V and J ends lost 0 bases and 12 bases respectively, with 14 bases between them. The CDR3: CSARDPNVRDTF. As DNA, the CDR3 is TGCAGTGCTAGAGATCCCAACGTGCGGGACACCTTC.

In its sample, this clonotype was seen a few times. This beta chain was picked up by a library intended for alpha chains and is off target, so its count carries little meaning. The chain combines TRBV20-1 with TRBJ2-3; D is uncertain. CDR1 is DFQATT, CDR2 SNEGSKA, per germline (reference sequence). Between the trimmed V and J ends, which lost 0 bases and 0 bases, there was a span of 10 bases. The CDR3 runs 15 residues. The DNA of the CDR3 is TGCAGTGCTAGAGATCCGGTGACTAGCACAGATACGCAGTATTTT. This codes for CSARDPVTSTDTQYF.

As concerns this clonotype: The junction departs from germline at one end; a sequencing error may be responsible. A library made for alpha chains picked up this beta chain off target, so its size means little. V gene TRBV5-1 combines with J gene TRBJ2-2; 7 bases agree with TRBD1. Germline CDR1 is SGHRS and CDR2 is YFSETQ. The CDR3 runs to 15 residues. CDR3 sequence reads: CTSSSRTGNTGELFF. The DNA of the CDR3 is TGCACCAGCAGCTCCCGGACAGGGAACACCGGGGAGCTGTTTTTT.

With regard to this clonotype: A library prepared for alpha chains yielded this beta chain as an off-target read; its size is of little meaning. The chain carries TRBV20-1 and TRBJ1-6; possible D gene TRBD1, 5 bases. Germline V lookup: CDR1 DFQATT, CDR2 SNEGSKA (reference sequence). The V and J ends lost 0 bases and 13 bases respectively, with 10 bases between them. This CDR3 is built from 12 residues. CDR3 sequence (DNA): TGCAGTGCTAGAGATCAGGGAATCCCCCTCCACTTT. The encoded protein is CSARDQGIPLHF.

Notes on this clonotype: It may be a read error: a sequence one base away is much more abundant. In a library made to pick up alpha chains, this beta chain is a stray read with a size that means little. The gene calls are TRBV7-3 and TRBJ2-2, with a possible D match to TRBD2 (5 bases). CDR3 length: 14 residues. Germline CDR1 and CDR2: SGHTA and FQGTGA. CDR3 sequence (DNA): TGTGCCAGCAGCTTAATTGGTGATGCCGGGGAGCTGATTTTT. Protein: CASSLIGDAGELIF.

This clonotype was counted ten times or more. Within a library made for alpha chains, this beta chain is off target, and its count is uninformative. The chain employs TRBV12-5 and TRBJ2-1, with D tentatively TRBD1 or TRBD2 (6 bases each). The V end lost 5 bases, the J end lost 6 bases, and 17 bases lay between the germline ends. The CDR3 has 15 residues. Germline V lookup: CDR1 LGHNT, CDR2 FRNRAP. The CDR3 nucleotides are TGTGCTAGTGGTCTGACGGGGGCTCTGGGCAATGAGCAGTTCTTC. As protein: CASGLTGALGNEQFF. Complete variable domain (other parts from reference TRBV12-5 and TRBJ2-1): DARVTQTPRHKVTEMGQEVTMRCQPILGHNTVFWYRQTMMQGLELLAYFRNRAPLDDSGMPKDRFSAEMPDATLATLKIQPSEPRDSAVYFCASGLTGALGNEQFFGPGTRLTVL.

This clonotype has ten or more counts. Being off target in a library aimed at alpha chains, this beta chain has a size of little meaning. The chain combines TRBV20-1 with TRBJ1-1; 7 bases are a match to TRBD1. This CDR3 is 14 amino acids long. Germline-derived CDR1 and CDR2 are DFQATT and SNEGSKA (reference sequence). V dropped 0 bases and J dropped 9; count of bases not matched to a gene: 10. The CDR3 DNA reads TGCAGTGCTAGAGATCCCAGACAGGGAAACAAAGCTTTCTTT. This translates into CSARDPRQGNKAFF.

With respect to this clonotype: A much larger clone differs from this one at a single base, so this may be a read error. This beta chain appears as a stray read in a library generated for alpha chains; its size is not informative. The chain carries TRBV3-1 and TRBJ2-1; D gene ambiguous. V was trimmed by 3 bases and J by 5 bases, leaving 5 bases between them. This CDR3 is built from 12 residues. Per the germline V gene, CDR1 is LGHDT and CDR2 is YNNKEL (reference sequence). The CDR3 DNA reads TGTGCCAGCAGCCATTGGGACAATGAGCAGTTCTTC. It yields the protein CASSHWDNEQFF.

On this clonotype: This beta chain is an unintended read in a library built for alpha chains; its size means little. V gene TRBV10-2 combines with J gene TRBJ2-7; a weak D match, TRBD2 (6 bases). Trimming cost V 3 bases and J 5 bases, with 14 bases left between them. Germline CDR1 WSHSY, CDR2 SAAADI. There are 14 residues in the CDR3. The CDR3 nucleotides read TGCGCCAGCAGTGACACGGGGACTTCCGACGAGCAGTACTTC. It is translated as CASSDTGTSDEQYF.

Remarks on this clonotype: This beta chain is off target for a library built for alpha chains, so its abundance means little. This chain links TRBV29-1 with TRBJ2-1, with 8 bases lining up with TRBD2. This CDR3 contains 14 residues. The germline gives CDR1 SQVTM, CDR2 ANQGSEA. V dropped 3 bases and J dropped 4; count of bases not matched to a gene: 5. CDR3 sequence: CSVEGLVLYNEQFF. CDR3 in DNA: TGCAGCGTTGAGGGACTAGTTTTATACAATGAGCAGTTCTTC.

This clonotype has only a few counts. This beta chain came through as a stray read in a library set up for alpha chains, and its size says little. The V call is TRBV28, the J call TRBJ2-1, with 9 nucleotides matching TRBD1. This CDR3 is built from 15 residues. Germline V gives CDR1 MDHEN, CDR2 SYDVKM. V lost 5 bases to trimming and J lost 4 bases; unmatched junction nucleotides: 6. CDR3: CASSVPGQGYNEQFF. As DNA, the CDR3 is TGTGCCAGCAGTGTACCGGGACAGGGATACAATGAGCAGTTCTTC. The variable domain in full, with the rest retrieved from reference TRBV28 and TRBJ2-1, is DVKVTQSSRYLVKRTGEKVFLECVQDMDHENMFWYRQDPGLGLRLIYFSYDVKMKEKGDIPEGYSVSREKKERFSLILESASTNQTSMYLCASSVPGQGYNEQFFGPGTRLTVL.

As to this clonotype: This beta chain is a stray read from a library made for alpha chains; its abundance is not meaningful. The chain links TRBV7-9 to TRBJ2-3; the D gene is possibly TRBD2 (5 bases). The CDR3 runs 12 residues. Trimming took off 4 bases at V and 8 bases at J, with 10 bases between the two ends. CDR1 SEHNR and CDR2 FQNEAQ come from the germline V gene (reference sequence). The CDR3 region is CASSSGERTQYF. CDR3 coding DNA: TGTGCCAGCAGCTCCGGGGAACGTACGCAGTATTTT.

In its sample, this clonotype is medium-sized. This beta chain is a stray sequence in a library constructed for alpha chains; its clone size is not meaningful. The V and J genes are TRBV5-1 and TRBJ2-5, with 10 bases aligning to TRBD1. This CDR3 is 16 amino acids long. Trimming cost V 1 base and J 5 bases; bases outside gene matches: 8. CDR1 is SGHRS and CDR2 is YFSETQ in the germline V gene. For the CDR3, the DNA is TGCGCCAGCAGCTTGACCGGGACAGGGGCAACGGAGACCCAGTACTTC. It specifies CASSLTGTGATETQYF.

This clonotype has a handful of counts. Little can be read into the size of this beta chain, an off-target read in a library designed for alpha chains. The gene calls are TRBV9 and TRBJ2-7, with 10 bases matching TRBD1. J lost 0 bases, V lost 4 bases, and 4 bases had no gene match. This CDR3 spans 15 amino acids. From germline, CDR1 is SGDLS and CDR2 YYNGEE. The CDR3 here is CASSPRTGGSYEQYF. The CDR3 coding sequence is TGTGCCAGCAGCCCCCGGACAGGGGGCTCCTACGAGCAGTACTTC.

As for this clonotype: Within a library made for alpha chains, this beta chain is off target, and its count is uninformative. This sequence joins TRBV18 and TRBJ2-4; no clear D gene. CDR1 KGHSH and CDR2 LQKENI come from the germline V gene. The CDR3 contains 13 residues. Trimming took off 3 bases at V and 3 bases at J, with 6 bases between the two ends. The CDR3 coding sequence is TGTGCCAGCTCACCGGGATTCAAAAACATTCAGTACTTC. Translating gives CASSPGFKNIQYF.

This clonotype was seen more than once but under ten times. As an off-target read in a library built for alpha chains, this beta chain has a frequency of little significance. The V and J genes are TRBV9 and TRBJ2-3, with TRBD2 identical over 9 bases. CDR3 length equals 17 residues. Germline V CDR1 and CDR2: SGDLS, YYNGEE. With 0 bases clipped from V and 2 bases from J, the junction kept 7 bases outside the gene matches. For the CDR3, the DNA is TGTGCCAGCAGCGTAGAGGGCGGGACTAGCTACACAGATACGCAGTATTTT. Translating gives CASSVEGGTSYTDTQYF.

This clonotype was detected a few times. In a library made to pick up alpha chains, this beta chain is a stray read with a size that means little. This chain uses TRBV18 with TRBJ2-5; D is perhaps TRBD1 (6 bases). Germline lookup yields CDR1 KGHSH and CDR2 LQKENI. There are 13 residues in the CDR3. V lost 9 bases to trimming and J lost 6 bases, with 17 bases between them. The CDR3 region is CASFTTGAKTQYF. Written as DNA, the CDR3 is TGTGCCAGTTTCACGACAGGAGCGAAGACCCAGTACTTC.

This clonotype showed up many times. Since the library was made to target alpha chains, this beta chain is a stray read and its abundance is not meaningful. V gene TRBV10-3 combines with J gene TRBJ2-7; no clear D. Trimming stripped 4 bases from V and 3 bases from J, with 19 bases between. Germline lookup yields CDR1 ENHRY and CDR2 SYGVKD. The CDR3 is 16 residues long. CDR3 nucleotides: TGTGCCATCAGTGGCGCCCAAGGACCGGATGTCTACGAGCAGTACTTC. Amino acids: CAISGAQGPDVYEQYF.

Points on this clonotype: Since the library was made to target alpha chains, this beta chain is a stray read and its abundance is not meaningful. This rearrangement joins TRBV5-1 to TRBJ2-5, with a tentative D call TRBD1 (6 bases). V was shortened by 7 bases and J by 4 bases, with 14 bases between the two germline ends. Per the germline V gene, CDR1 is SGHRS and CDR2 is YFSETQ. There are 13 residues in the CDR3. The DNA of the CDR3 is TGCGCCAGCGGCAGGGGTTTTGGAGAGACCCAGTACTTC. Translating it yields CASGRGFGETQYF.

This clonotype counts as medium-sized. This beta chain slipped into a library made for alpha chains as a stray read, so its size is not meaningful. This sequence joins TRBV12-3 or TRBV12-4 and TRBJ2-3, with no clear D. CDR3 size: 11 residues. V lost 7 bases and J lost 6, with 8 bases in between. The CDR3 spells CASTSADTQYF. CDR3 bases: TGTGCCAGCACCTCGGCGGATACGCAGTATTTT.

This clonotype occurred many times. Little can be read into the size of this beta chain, an off-target read in a library designed for alpha chains. V usage is TRBV29-1 and J usage is TRBJ2-7, with D tentatively TRBD1 or TRBD2 (5 bases each). CDR1 is SQVTM and CDR2 is ANQGSEA in the germline V gene. Trimming removed 3 bases at V and 0 bases at J, with 9 bases between. The CDR3 spans 13 residues. The CDR3 sequence: CSVDEGNSYEQYF. The CDR3 DNA reads TGCAGCGTTGACGAGGGGAACTCCTACGAGCAGTACTTC.

This clonotype has only a few counts. Since the library was made to target alpha chains, this beta chain is a stray read and its abundance is not meaningful. The chain has TRBV20-1 and TRBJ1-5; 9 bases are a match to TRBD1. Germline CDR1 and CDR2: DFQATT and SNEGSKA (reference sequence). J was trimmed by 5 bases and V by 4 bases; bases with no gene match: 9. This CDR3 is 15 amino acids long. In DNA, the CDR3 is TGCAGTGCTATTAAGGGGACAGGGCGAGATCAGCCCCAGCATTTT. Protein product: CSAIKGTGRDQPQHF.

Concerning this clonotype itself: Little can be read into the size of this beta chain, an off-target read in a library designed for alpha chains. The chain combines TRBV5-1 with TRBJ2-1; D might be TRBD2 (5 bases). From germline, CDR1 is SGHRS and CDR2 YFSETQ. The CDR3 length is 13 residues. Trimming stripped 0 bases from V and 6 bases from J, with 7 bases between. DNA for the CDR3: TGCGCCAGCAGCTTGGAGGGAGTCAATGAGCAGTTCTTC. Translating it yields CASSLEGVNEQFF.